This T cell receptor beta chain was documented in a study of blood T cell repertoires in COVID-19. About the study: PBMCs, B-cell-depleted T cells, or T cells were the source of the cDNA or gDNA that made up the material.

Using immunoSEQ multiplex PCR, the repertoire was profiled, and TCRdb retains in-frame clones only, with some absent. This table holds more than 200,000 clones, 84% found once. The CDR3 extends over 14 amino acids. V lost 2 bases and J lost 7, with 12 bases in between. CDR1 and CDR2 from the germline V gene are SGHVS and FQNEAQ. This clonotype was obtained from a man aged 50 to 59 with active or convalescent COVID-19. The specimen was peripheral blood. The chain is built from TRBV7-8 and TRBJ2-1; no firm D call. DNA of the CDR3: TGTGCCAGCAGCTTACGAGGTAGTAGGAATGAGCAGTTCTTC. Its protein product is CASSLRGSRNEQFF.